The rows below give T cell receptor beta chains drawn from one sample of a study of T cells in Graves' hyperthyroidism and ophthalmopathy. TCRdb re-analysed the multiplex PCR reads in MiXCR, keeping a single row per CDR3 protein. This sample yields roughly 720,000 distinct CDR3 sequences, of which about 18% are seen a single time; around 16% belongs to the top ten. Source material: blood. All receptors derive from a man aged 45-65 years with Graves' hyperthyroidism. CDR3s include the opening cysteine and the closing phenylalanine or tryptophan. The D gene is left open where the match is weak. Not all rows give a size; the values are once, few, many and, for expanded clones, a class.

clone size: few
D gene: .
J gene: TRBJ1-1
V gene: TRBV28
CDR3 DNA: TGTGCCAGCACCCCCTGGGGGAACACTGAAGCTTTCTTT
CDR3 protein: CASTPWGNTEAFF

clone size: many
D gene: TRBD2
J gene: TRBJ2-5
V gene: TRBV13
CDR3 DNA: TGTGCCAGCAGCCTTCGGACTAGCGGGAGAAGGAGGGAGACCCAGTACTTC
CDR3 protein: CASSLRTSGRRRETQYF

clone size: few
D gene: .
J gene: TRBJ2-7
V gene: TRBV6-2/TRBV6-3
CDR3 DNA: TGTGCCAGCATCACCTCGGGCGCGGGGAGCCACGAGCAGTACTTC
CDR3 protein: CASITSGAGSHEQYF

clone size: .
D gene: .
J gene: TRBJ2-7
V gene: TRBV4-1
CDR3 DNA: TGCGCCAGCAGCCCCGGGGTGACTTCATCCTACGAGCAGTACTTC
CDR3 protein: CASSPGVTSSYEQYF

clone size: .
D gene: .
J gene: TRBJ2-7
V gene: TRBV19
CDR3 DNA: TGTGCCAGCGGACAGTTCGAGCAGTACTTC
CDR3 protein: CASGQFEQYF

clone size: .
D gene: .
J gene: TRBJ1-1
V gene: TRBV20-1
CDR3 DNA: TGCAGTGCTTCGGACGTGAACACTGAAGCTTTCTTT
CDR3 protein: CSASDVNTEAFF

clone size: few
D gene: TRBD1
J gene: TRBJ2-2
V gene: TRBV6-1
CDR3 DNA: TGTGCCAGCAGTGTGGACAGGTTTTACACCGGGGAGCTGTTTTTT
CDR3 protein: CASSVDRFYTGELFF

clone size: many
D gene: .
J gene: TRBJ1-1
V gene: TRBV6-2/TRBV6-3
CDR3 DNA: TGTGCCAGCAGTGGGATTCGGGCCGGAACTGAAGCTTTCTTT
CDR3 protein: CASSGIRAGTEAFF

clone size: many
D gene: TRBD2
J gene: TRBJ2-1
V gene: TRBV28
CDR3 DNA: TGTGCCAGCACTGTAGGTGGGACTAGCTCCTACAATGAGCAGTTCTTC
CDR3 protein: CASTVGGTSSYNEQFF

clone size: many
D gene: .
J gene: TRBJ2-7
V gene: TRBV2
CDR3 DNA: TGTGCCAGCCTGGCTAGGGAGGACGAGCAGTACTTC
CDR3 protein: CASLAREDEQYF

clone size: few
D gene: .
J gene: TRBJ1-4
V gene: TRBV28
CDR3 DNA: TGTGCCAGCAGGTCCCCAGGGCCAGGAGAAAAACTGTTTTTT
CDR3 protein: CASRSPGPGEKLFF

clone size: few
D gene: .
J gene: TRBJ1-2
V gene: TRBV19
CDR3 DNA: TGTGCCAGTAGTATAGATCTATCCATCTATGGCTACACCTTC
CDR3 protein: CASSIDLSIYGYTF

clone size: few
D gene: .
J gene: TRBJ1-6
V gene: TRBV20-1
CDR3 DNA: TGCAGTGCTAGTGATAGGGGGGATTCACCCCTCCACTTT
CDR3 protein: CSASDRGDSPLHF

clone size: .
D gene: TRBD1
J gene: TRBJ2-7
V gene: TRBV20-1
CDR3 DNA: TGCAGTGCTAGAGCCCTCGGACAGGGGGCTTCCTACGAGCAGTACTTC
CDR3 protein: CSARALGQGASYEQYF

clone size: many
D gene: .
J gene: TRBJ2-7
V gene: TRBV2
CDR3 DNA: TGTGCCAGCAGTGAATGGTACGAGCAGTACTTC
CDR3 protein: CASSEWYEQYF

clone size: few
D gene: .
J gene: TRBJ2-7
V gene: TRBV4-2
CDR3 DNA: TGTGCCAGCAGCCAAGATTCCGCTAGCGAAAACTACGGGCAGTACTTC
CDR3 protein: CASSQDSASENYGQYF

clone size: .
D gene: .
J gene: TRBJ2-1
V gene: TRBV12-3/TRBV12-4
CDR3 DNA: TGTGCCAGCAGTTCTTATCCTAATGAGCAGTTCTTC
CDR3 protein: CASSSYPNEQFF

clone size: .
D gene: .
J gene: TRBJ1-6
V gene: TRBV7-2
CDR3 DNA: TGTGCCAGCAGCTTAGTCAGGGGCCCCTCATCTTCACCCCTCCACTTT
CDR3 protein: CASSLVRGPSSSPLHF

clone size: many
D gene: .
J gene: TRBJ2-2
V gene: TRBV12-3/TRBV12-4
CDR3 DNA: TGTGCCAGCAGATCCCGGGTCTATACTAACACCGGGGAGCTGTTTTTT
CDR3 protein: CASRSRVYTNTGELFF

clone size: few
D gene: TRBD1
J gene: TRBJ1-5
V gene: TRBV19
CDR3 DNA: TGTGCCAGTAGCTCCACAGGGGCCGGAGGCAATCAGCCCCAGCATTTT
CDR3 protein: CASSSTGAGGNQPQHF

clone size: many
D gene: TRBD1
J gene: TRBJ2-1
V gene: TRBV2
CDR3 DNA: TGTGCCAGCAGAGAGGGGGCAAGGTACAATGAGCAGTTCTTC
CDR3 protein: CASREGARYNEQFF

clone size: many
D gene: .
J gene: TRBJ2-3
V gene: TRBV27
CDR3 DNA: TGTGCCAGCAGTTTATTAGGTAGCACAGATACGCAGTATTTT
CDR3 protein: CASSLLGSTDTQYF

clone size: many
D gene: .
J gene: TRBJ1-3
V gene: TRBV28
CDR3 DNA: TGTGCCAGCAGTTTATCGGGAGGGACCTCTGGAAACACCATATATTTT
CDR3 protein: CASSLSGGTSGNTIYF

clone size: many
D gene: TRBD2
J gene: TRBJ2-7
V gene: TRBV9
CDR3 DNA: TGTGCCAGCAGCATTGCCGGGGCTAGCGGGTACTACGAGCAGTACTTC
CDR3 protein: CASSIAGASGYYEQYF

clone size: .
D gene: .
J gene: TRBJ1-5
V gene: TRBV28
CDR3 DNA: TGTGCCAGCAGTTTAAGTCGGGGGGCCCGGCCCCAGCATTTT
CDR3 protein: CASSLSRGARPQHF

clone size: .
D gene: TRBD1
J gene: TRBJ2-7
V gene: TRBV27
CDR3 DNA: TGTGTCAGCAGTTTAGGGGACAGCTCCTACGAGCAGTACTTC
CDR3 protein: CVSSLGDSSYEQYF

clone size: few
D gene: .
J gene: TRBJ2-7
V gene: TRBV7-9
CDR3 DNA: TGTGCCAGCAGCTGGGACACTGTCTACGAGCAGTACTTC
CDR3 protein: CASSWDTVYEQYF

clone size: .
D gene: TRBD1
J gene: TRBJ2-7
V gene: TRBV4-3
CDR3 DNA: TGCGCCAGCAGCCACGACCGGGACAGCTCCTACGAGCAGTACTTC
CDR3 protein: CASSHDRDSSYEQYF

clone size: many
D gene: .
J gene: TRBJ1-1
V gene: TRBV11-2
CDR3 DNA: TGTGCCAGCAGCTTCGGCAGGGGGAACACTGAAGCTTTCTTT
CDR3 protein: CASSFGRGNTEAFF

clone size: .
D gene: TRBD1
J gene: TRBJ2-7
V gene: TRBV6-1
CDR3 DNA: TGTGCCAGCAGTTCCCGGACAGGGGGACCCTACGAGCAGTACTTC
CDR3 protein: CASSSRTGGPYEQYF

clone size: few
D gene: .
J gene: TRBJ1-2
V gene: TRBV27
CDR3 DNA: TGTGCCAGCAGTTCCTCTTCGACAGGTAGCCCCTATGGCTACACCTTC
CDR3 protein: CASSSSSTGSPYGYTF

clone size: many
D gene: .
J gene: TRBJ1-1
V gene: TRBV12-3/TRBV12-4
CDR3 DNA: TGTGCCAGCAGTTTCTCTGAAGCTTTCTTT
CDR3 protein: CASSFSEAFF

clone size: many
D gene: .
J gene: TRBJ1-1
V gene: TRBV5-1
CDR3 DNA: TGCGCCAGCAGCTTTACAGTGAGCACTGAAGCTTTCTTT
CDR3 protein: CASSFTVSTEAFF

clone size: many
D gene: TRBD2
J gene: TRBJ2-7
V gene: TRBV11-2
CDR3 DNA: TGTGCCAGCTATGGGGGAACTAGCGGATTTACCTACGAGCAGTACTTC
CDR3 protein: CASYGGTSGFTYEQYF

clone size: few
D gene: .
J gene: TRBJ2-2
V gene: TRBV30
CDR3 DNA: TGTGCCTGGGGTTACGGGAACACCGGGGAGCTGTTTTTT
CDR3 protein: CAWGYGNTGELFF

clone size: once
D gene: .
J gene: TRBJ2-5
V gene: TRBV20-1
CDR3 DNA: TGCAGTGCTGGACCTCCGGGACGCCTCCAAGAGACCCAGTACTTC
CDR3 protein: CSAGPPGRLQETQYF

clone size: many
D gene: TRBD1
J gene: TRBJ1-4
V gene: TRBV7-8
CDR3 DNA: TGTGCCAGCAGCTCCATTGGACAGGGAGGTCGCGAAAAACTGTTTTTT
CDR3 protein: CASSSIGQGGREKLFF

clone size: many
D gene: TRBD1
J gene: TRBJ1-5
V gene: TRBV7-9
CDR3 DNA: TGTGCCAGCAGTCTAGACAGGGTTCAGCCCCAGCATTTT
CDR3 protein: CASSLDRVQPQHF

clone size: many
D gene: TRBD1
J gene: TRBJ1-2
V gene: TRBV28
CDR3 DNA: TGTGCCAGCAGTTACAGGGGGTATTACTATGGCTACACCTTC
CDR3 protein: CASSYRGYYYGYTF

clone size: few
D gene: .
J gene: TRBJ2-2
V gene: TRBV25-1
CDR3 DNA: TGTGCCAGCAGTGATCCTGGGATCCGGGGTTCCGGGGAGCTGTTTTTT
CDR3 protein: CASSDPGIRGSGELFF

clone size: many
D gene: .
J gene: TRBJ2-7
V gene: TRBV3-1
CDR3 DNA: TGTGCCAGCAGCCTATTCGCTTACGAGCAGTACTTC
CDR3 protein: CASSLFAYEQYF

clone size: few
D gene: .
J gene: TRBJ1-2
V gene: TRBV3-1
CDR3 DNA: TGTGCCAGCAGCCGCTCGACTGGGACAACCGGCTACACCTTC
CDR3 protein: CASSRSTGTTGYTF

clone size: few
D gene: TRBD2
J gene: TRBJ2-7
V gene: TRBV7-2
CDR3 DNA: TGTGCCAGCAGCTTAGAGCGGGGCAGGTACGAGCAGTACTTC
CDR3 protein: CASSLERGRYEQYF

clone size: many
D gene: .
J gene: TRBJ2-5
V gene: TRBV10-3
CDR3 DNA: TGTGCCATCAGTGAGTCGACGAACGAGGAGACCCAGTACTTC
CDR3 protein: CAISESTNEETQYF

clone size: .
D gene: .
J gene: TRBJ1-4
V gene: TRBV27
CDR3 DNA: TGTGCCAGCAGTCCTTCTCCAGGACGGACCTACAACGAAAAACTGCTTTTT
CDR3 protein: CASSPSPGRTYNEKLLF

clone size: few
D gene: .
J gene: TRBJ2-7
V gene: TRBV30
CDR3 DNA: TGTGCCTGGAATCAGGGGGGCCCCTACGAGCAGTACTTC
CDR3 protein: CAWNQGGPYEQYF

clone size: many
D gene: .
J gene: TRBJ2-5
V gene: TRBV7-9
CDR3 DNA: TGTGCCAGCAACCCAGAGCGGAGCCAAGAGACCCAGTACTTC
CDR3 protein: CASNPERSQETQYF

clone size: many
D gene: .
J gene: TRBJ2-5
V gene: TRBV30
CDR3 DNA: TGTGCCTGGAGGCTGGGGTCGGACCAGTACTTC
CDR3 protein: CAWRLGSDQYF

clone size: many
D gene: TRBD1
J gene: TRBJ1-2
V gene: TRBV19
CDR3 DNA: TGTGCCAGTATAAAATCGGACATAGGGGGCCCCCTCTATGGCTACACCTTC
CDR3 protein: CASIKSDIGGPLYGYTF

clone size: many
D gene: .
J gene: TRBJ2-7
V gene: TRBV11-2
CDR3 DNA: TGTGCCAGCAGCTTATACGACAGCTACGAGCAGTACTTC
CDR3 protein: CASSLYDSYEQYF

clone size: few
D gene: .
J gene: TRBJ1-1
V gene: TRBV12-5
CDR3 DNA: TGTGCTAGTGGTTTGGTATTAGGGAGGAGACGGACTGAAGCTTTCTTT
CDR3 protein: CASGLVLGRRRTEAFF

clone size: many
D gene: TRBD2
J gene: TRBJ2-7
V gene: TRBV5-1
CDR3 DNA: TGCGCCAGCAGCCCGGCGGGGGAAGGCGAGCAGTACTTC
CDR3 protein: CASSPAGEGEQYF

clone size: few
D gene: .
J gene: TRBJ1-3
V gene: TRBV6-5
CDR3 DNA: TGTGCCAGCAGTACCCGGGCAACCATATATTTT
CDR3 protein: CASSTRATIYF

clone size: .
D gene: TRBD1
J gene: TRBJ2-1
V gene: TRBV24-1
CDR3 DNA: TGTGCCACCAGTGACCCAGGGACAGGGGGCCCCTACAATGAGCAGTTCTTC
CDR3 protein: CATSDPGTGGPYNEQFF

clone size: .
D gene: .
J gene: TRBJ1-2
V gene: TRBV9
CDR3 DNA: TGTGCCAGCAGCGTAGGGCTTTCAGGTTTTGACGATCGCTACACCTTC
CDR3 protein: CASSVGLSGFDDRYTF

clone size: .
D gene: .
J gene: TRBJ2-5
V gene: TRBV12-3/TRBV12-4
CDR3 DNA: TGTGCCAGCAGTGAGACACAAGGAGGTTCCCAGTACTTC
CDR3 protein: CASSETQGGSQYF

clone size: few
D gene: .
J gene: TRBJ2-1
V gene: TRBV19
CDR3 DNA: TGTGCCAGTGTGGCAGGGTCCTACAATGAGCAGTTCTTC
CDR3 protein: CASVAGSYNEQFF

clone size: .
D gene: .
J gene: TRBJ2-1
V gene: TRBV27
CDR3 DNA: TGTGCCAGCAGTTTACGAGGGCGGGCAATAAACAATGAGCAGTTCTTC
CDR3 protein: CASSLRGRAINNEQFF

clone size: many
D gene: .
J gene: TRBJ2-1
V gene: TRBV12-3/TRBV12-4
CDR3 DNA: TGTGCCAGCATAAACAGGGTCGAGAATGAGCAGTTCTTC
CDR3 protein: CASINRVENEQFF

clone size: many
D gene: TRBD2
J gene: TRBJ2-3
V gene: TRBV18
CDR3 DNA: TGTGCCAGCTCATTGGAGACGGGGGGACGCACAGATACGCAGTATTTT
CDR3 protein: CASSLETGGRTDTQYF